This T cell receptor (beta chain) was recovered during a study of cytomegalovirus exposure and HLA in healthy donors (TCRdb year 2017). Some background on the complete study: According to an earlier analysis of a few hundred of the donors, roughly 180 million T cells yielded over 100 million unique TCR beta sequences and 276 Gb of sequence data. The study profiled the T cell repertoires of 666 subjects by immunosequencing and related them to cytomegalovirus serostatus. The aim of the study was to test whether cataloging public T cell receptors could identify signatures of past pathogen exposure. To predict cytomegalovirus infection status, the study brought together high-throughput TCR immunosequencing, statistical association of individual TCRs with disease status, and machine learning. Among roughly 370 genotyped donors of the cohort, an average of about 240,000 unique TCR beta nucleotide sequences were sequenced per donor, roughly 20% of them non-productive. Rather than drawing on any new phenotypic data, the later analysis identified candidate immune exposures from TCR beta sequences and the way those sequences occurred across donors. All discovery cohort repertoires had been generated using a single sequencing platform. Donor age, sex, ethnicity and CMV serostatus were compiled alongside the repertoire data. Of the approximately 400 genotyped donors, roughly 76% were placed in the genetic ancestry cluster associated with self-reported Caucasian donors. HLA typing covered class I and class II loci at four-digit resolution. An earlier analysis of approximately 630 of the donors applied high-throughput TCR beta sequencing to assess whether each TCR beta V gene segment acted as functional or pseudogenic. The number of typed donors differed by locus: about 620-640 for A, B, C, DRB1 and DQB1; 522 for DQA1; around 610 for DPA1; and 450 to 480 for DPB1. A later genetic analysis took genome-wide SNP genotypes for about 55% of the roughly 700 donors and used that subset as a discovery cohort. An early release covering roughly 600 HLA-typed donors comprised 250 to 350 gigabases of sequencing data and tens of millions of unique TCR sequences. A separate validation cohort of over 95 different subjects was used in addition to the 666-subject first cohort. A later analysis re-analyzed previously published TCR beta repertoires from 666 donors and added high-resolution HLA genotyping to study TCR occurrence patterns. Because of strong linkage in the cohort, roughly five DR-DQ haplotypes were treated as single units for association and clustering.

The cohort consisted of 666 healthy bone marrow donors. Cohort members were all nominally healthy when sampled, although unrecorded immune exposures were likely present. The donor was CMV seropositive and was included in the group of 250 to 300 seropositive cohort members. Each donor provided a peripheral blood sample, and peripheral blood mononuclear cells were used for TCR beta sequencing. The Qiagen DNeasy Blood Extraction Kit was used to extract genomic DNA from the blood cell samples. The paper as a whole reports these results and caveats: Roughly uniform sequencing depth across donors was assumed in presence/absence analyses, although this assumption may not hold. In the study, 164 TCR beta chains were listed as associated with cytomegalovirus. A further reported finding was that TCR beta sequences accurately predicted the HLA-A and HLA-B alleles for most subjects in the first cohort. Immune exposure information for the cohort was limited to CMV serostatus. Linkage disequilibrium might explain the correlated functional status among segregating V segments, but an unknown experimental factor could not be ruled out. Most CMV-associated TCR beta chains appeared to be HLA-restricted in a later analysis, and the HLA associations seemed to be driven largely by CMV exposure. In this cohort, only TCR beta chains were sequenced, and detectable features were limited by the absence of alpha or paired-chain data. While some public TCRs were present in many individuals, most TCR sequences turned up only very rarely across donors. V-gene and J-gene trimming of TCR beta chains was associated with a missense DCLRE1C variant in a later genetic analysis, and the association was replicated in an independent cohort. It was suggested by the authors that the approach could potentially be generalized to other disease states and immunological phenotypes. In vitro tests confirmed that a few of the cytomegalovirus-associated TCR beta chains recognize cytomegalovirus antigens. When HLA alleles, especially DR and DQ, strongly co-occurred, attributing TCR associations to individual alleles was difficult. A later analysis associated 16,951 TCR beta sequences with specific HLA alleles at a false discovery rate of 0.05. A later analysis found that HLA-associated TCR beta chains were more clonally expanded and had lower generation probabilities than equally common non-associated chains. In a later analysis, TCR association rates were found to vary across HLA loci, with the most associated TCRs seen for DRB1 alleles and the fewest for HLA-C alleles. Compared with the roughly 720-donor mean, donors in an Asian-associated ancestry cluster had fewer N-insertions in productive TCRs, according to a later genetic analysis. Broadly in line with IMGT annotations, most TCR beta V segments showed up in productive rearrangements about 87% or about 30% of the time in an earlier analysis of several hundred of the donors. Cytomegalovirus status was reported to be diagnosed by the classifier with high specificity and sensitivity in both the original and validation cohorts. Several of the top co-occurrence clusters appeared to be linked to parvovirus B19, influenza, CMV and Epstein-Barr virus, according to a later analysis. The 87-base-pair reads could not distinguish some IMGT-functional V segments, including TRBV6-2 and TRBV6-3, so those segments were excluded. Because HLA typing was missing for some donors at each locus, association tests included only the typed subset. The sequencing pipeline was judged likely to have produced a cluster of highly shared sequence variants as a technical artifact. The earlier analysis of approximately 560 of the donors excluded some 15 rarely observed V segments, including chromosome 9 orphons, because counts were too low.

Points on this clone: What this receptor recognizes is not known. No per-base quality is available; no much larger clone lies one base away.

The library was made by the immunoSEQ multiplex PCR assay. For the multiplex PCR, a mixture combining 60 forward primers for TCR Vbeta segments and 13 reverse primers for TCR Jbeta segments was used. A multiplex PCR assay on genomic DNA amplified the CDR3 region of rearranged TCR beta genes. The Illumina HiSeq System was used to sequence the amplified TCR beta libraries as 87-base-pair reads. The original pipeline was this. A later analysis counted 75 million to 100 million unique TCR beta chains across the 640 or so repertoires, and approximately 11 million of these chains were shared by at least two donors. Raw reads were error-corrected and collapsed into unique sequences with a nearest-neighbor algorithm that merged closely related sequences to remove PCR and sequencing errors. To assign V, D and J gene segments, CDR3 sequences were aligned to IMGT reference sequences. For a sequence to be retained, a match of at least six nucleotides to both a V gene segment and a J gene segment was required. Rearrangements were classified as productive when the CDR3 lacked stop codons and remained in frame with V and J, and all other rearrangements were classified as non-productive. Following IMGT convention, CDR3 was defined as the stretch from the second conserved V-encoded cysteine up to the conserved J-encoded phenylalanine. The earlier analysis of a few hundred of the donors excluded any sequence lacking an unambiguous match to a single V gene segment. An earlier analysis of fewer than 750 of the donors classified V segments as functional when productive rearrangements were above 56.7% and as segregating when the standard deviation between donors was above 5%. A statistical classification framework was built for diagnosing cytomegalovirus status from the catalog of TCR beta chain sequences. In a later analysis, V and J genes were assigned by comparing TCR nucleotide sequences against IMGT/GENE-DB human TR gene sequences. In a later analysis, CDR3 sequences and most-parsimonious VDJ recombination scenarios were assigned using the TCRdist pipeline. In a later analysis, each TCR beta chain was defined by its CDR3 amino acid sequence together with its V-gene family, and reads without a unique V-gene family were excluded. As a way to deal with suspected cross-contamination and a sequencing artifact, a later analysis dropped nearly 600 nucleotide sequences that were highly shared and had low generation probability. In a later analysis, a clonal expansion index was calculated for each public chain from normalized within-repertoire ranks of inferred template counts. A later analysis computed generation probabilities with a VDJ recombination model fitted to out-of-frame rearrangements, and checked the results against IGoR. In a later analysis, hypergeometric tests were used to score TCR-TCR, TCR-HLA and TCR-CMV co-occurrence, with a repertoire-size bias correction applied to TCR pairs. A later analysis estimated false discovery rates by permuting HLA or CMV assignments 20 times. In a later analysis, co-occurring TCRs were grouped using DBSCAN, with TCRdist sequence similarity added in when clustering inside HLA-allele-positive subsets. Repertoires with fewer than 30,000 or more than 120,000 public chains were left out of co-occurrence clustering, as were five repertoires with anomalous nucleotide sharing. TCRdb took this table from immuneACCESS and kept in-frame rearrangements with V and J called. Such tables lack part of the clones; where checked against another copy, unresolved V genes explain under half of the gap, and the rest is unexplained. For V, J and clone size, that table is used; D and trimming come from the DNA. The sample yields under 150,000 clones; 82% were counted once. The ten largest clones add up to around 10% of the sample.

Including cysteine and phenylalanine, the CDR3 has 11 amino acids. The only DNA kept is the CDR3, 33 bases in frame from the first base. The V end loses 3 bases and the J end loses 7 bases, and a stretch of 8 bases separates them. CDR1 and CDR2, per the germline V gene, are SGHDT and YYEEEE. The sequence joins TRBV5-6 to TRBJ2-7; D gene: possibly TRBD2, on 5 matching bases. This TCR was sampled from a male donor in good health and CMV-seropositive. The sample was PBMCs. The CDR3 is CASSSLAEQYF. The DNA reads TGTGCCAGCAGCTCATTAGCGGAGCAGTACTTC.